Listed below are T cell receptor beta chains from one sample, sequenced in a study of T-cell reconstitution after alpha-beta-depleted transplantation in children. TCRdb itself ran the PCR reads through MiXCR, one entry per CDR3 protein. The sample carries over 450,000 distinct CDR3 sequences, under 12% recorded once. The material was PBMCs, obtained before TCRalphabeta/CD19-depleted stem cell transplant. These receptors all stem from a child under 10 years old with inherited bone marrow failure, due to receive a stem cell transplant. CDR3s include the opening cysteine and the closing phenylalanine or tryptophan. Each record gives: D gene, clone size, J gene, V gene, CDR3 protein, CDR3 DNA. A D gene is named only where the DNA matches it firmly. The size entry is marked missing in some rows and otherwise reads once, few, many or a size class.

D: -
size: many
J: TRBJ2-1
V: TRBV4-1
CDR3: CASSPGVAVYNEQFF
DNA: TGCGCCAGCAGCCCCGGCGTGGCGGTCTACAATGAGCAGTTCTTC

D: -
size: many
J: TRBJ2-7
V: TRBV30
CDR3: CVGGRLKQYF
DNA: TGCGTTGGGGGTAGACTAAAGCAGTACTTC

D: -
size: many
J: TRBJ2-3
V: TRBV5-1
CDR3: CASSMTGNPLTDTQYF
DNA: TGCGCCAGCAGCATGACAGGCAATCCCCTCACAGATACGCAGTATTTT

D: -
size: many
J: TRBJ2-1
V: TRBV10-3
CDR3: CAISELGTSYNEQFF
DNA: TGTGCCATCAGTGAATTAGGGACCTCCTACAATGAGCAGTTCTTC

D: TRBD1
size: many
J: TRBJ2-5
V: TRBV4-1
CDR3: CASSRRQGAPQETQYF
DNA: TGCGCCAGCAGCCGAAGACAGGGGGCGCCCCAAGAGACCCAGTACTTC

D: -
size: many
J: TRBJ1-5
V: TRBV6-2/TRBV6-3
CDR3: CASSPGHYQPQHF
DNA: TGTGCCAGCAGCCCAGGGCACTATCAGCCCCAGCATTTT

D: TRBD2
size: few
J: TRBJ2-7
V: TRBV27
CDR3: CASSLIGRAGYEQYF
DNA: TGTGCCAGCAGTTTAATCGGGAGGGCCGGCTACGAGCAGTACTTC

D: TRBD1
size: many
J: TRBJ2-1
V: TRBV12-3/TRBV12-4
CDR3: CASIGPGTGVGNEQFF
DNA: TGTGCCAGCATCGGACCCGGGACAGGGGTTGGCAATGAGCAGTTCTTC

D: -
size: many
J: TRBJ2-7
V: TRBV7-9
CDR3: CASSKPGDYEQYF
DNA: TGTGCCAGCAGCAAGCCAGGGGACTACGAGCAGTACTTC

D: -
size: -
J: TRBJ2-7
V: TRBV15
CDR3: CATSRDTPDEQYF
DNA: TGTGCCACCAGCAGAGATACCCCCGACGAGCAGTACTTC

D: -
size: few
J: TRBJ1-5
V: TRBV10-3
CDR3: CAISDAGLGGGPQHF
DNA: TGTGCCATCAGTGATGCAGGCCTGGGAGGAGGGCCCCAGCATTTT

D: -
size: few
J: TRBJ2-2
V: TRBV5-1
CDR3: CASSAQGRGMTGELFF
DNA: TGCGCCAGCAGCGCCCAGGGAAGGGGTATGACCGGGGAGCTGTTTTTT

D: -
size: many
J: TRBJ2-2
V: TRBV3-1
CDR3: CASSQDVRATGELFF
DNA: TGTGCCAGCAGCCAAGATGTGAGGGCCACCGGGGAGCTGTTTTTT

D: TRBD2
size: few
J: TRBJ2-5
V: TRBV9
CDR3: CASSVTGGRAQETQYF
DNA: TGTGCCAGCAGCGTAACCGGCGGGAGGGCCCAAGAGACCCAGTACTTC

D: -
size: many
J: TRBJ1-5
V: TRBV10-3
CDR3: CAISADISNQPQHF
DNA: TGTGCCATCAGCGCGGACATTAGCAATCAGCCCCAGCATTTT

D: TRBD1
size: few
J: TRBJ1-2
V: TRBV6-2/TRBV6-3
CDR3: CASSLPDRGWYGYTF
DNA: TGTGCCAGCAGTCTCCCGGACAGGGGATGGTATGGCTACACCTTC

D: -
size: many
J: TRBJ1-1
V: TRBV6-1
CDR3: CASSRGHPMNTEAFF
DNA: TGTGCCAGCAGCCGGGGACACCCGATGAACACTGAAGCTTTCTTT

D: TRBD2
size: -
J: TRBJ2-2
V: TRBV27
CDR3: CASSLDRGLAENTRELFF
DNA: TGTGCCAGCAGTTTAGATAGGGGACTAGCTGAGAACACCAGGGAGCTGTTTTTT

D: -
size: many
J: TRBJ2-6
V: TRBV29-1
CDR3: CSVGGPRLTF
DNA: TGCAGCGTTGGAGGGCCGCGCCTGACTTTC

D: TRBD1
size: many
J: TRBJ2-3
V: TRBV5-1
CDR3: CASSSQGAQGEDTQYF
DNA: TGCGCCAGCAGCTCACAGGGGGCGCAGGGAGAGGATACGCAGTATTTT

D: -
size: -
J: TRBJ2-3
V: TRBV20-1
CDR3: CSPILDTTDTQYF
DNA: TGCAGTCCAATTCTAGATACCACAGATACGCAGTATTTT

D: -
size: many
J: TRBJ2-7
V: TRBV4-3
CDR3: CASSRVLIGDRNEQYF
DNA: TGCGCCAGCAGCCGGGTTCTGATCGGGGACCGTAACGAGCAGTACTTC

D: -
size: many
J: TRBJ2-7
V: TRBV7-2
CDR3: CASTPTRGNYEQYF
DNA: TGTGCCAGCACCCCTACCCGAGGGAACTACGAGCAGTACTTC

D: TRBD1
size: many
J: TRBJ1-1
V: TRBV13
CDR3: CASSPEGQEYTEAFF
DNA: TGTGCCAGCAGCCCTGAGGGACAGGAGTACACTGAAGCTTTCTTT

D: -
size: few
J: TRBJ2-1
V: TRBV5-1
CDR3: CASSFTSSGNEQFF
DNA: TGCGCCAGCAGCTTTACAAGCAGCGGTAATGAGCAGTTCTTC

D: -
size: many
J: TRBJ2-5
V: TRBV12-3/TRBV12-4
CDR3: CASRRARETQYF
DNA: TGTGCCAGCAGAAGGGCGCGGGAGACCCAGTACTTC

D: -
size: many
J: TRBJ1-4
V: TRBV29-1
CDR3: CSVDGENEKLFF
DNA: TGCAGCGTTGACGGGGAGAATGAAAAACTGTTTTTT

D: TRBD1
size: many
J: TRBJ1-1
V: TRBV4-2
CDR3: CASSQDFNRDRKAFF
DNA: TGTGCCAGCAGCCAAGATTTTAACCGGGACAGAAAAGCTTTCTTT

D: -
size: many
J: TRBJ2-1
V: TRBV5-1
CDR3: CASSFGLGATYNEQFF
DNA: TGCGCCAGCAGCTTCGGGCTGGGCGCGACCTACAATGAGCAGTTCTTC

D: -
size: few
J: TRBJ2-2
V: TRBV4-3
CDR3: CASSRQILAGDGELFF
DNA: TGCGCCAGCAGCCGACAAATACTAGCCGGTGACGGGGAGCTGTTTTTT

D: TRBD1
size: -
J: TRBJ1-2
V: TRBV5-1
CDR3: CASSKDRAPYGYTF
DNA: TGCGCCAGCAGCAAGGACAGGGCTCCGTATGGCTACACCTTC

D: -
size: many
J: TRBJ2-1
V: TRBV9
CDR3: CASSVVGVNEQFF
DNA: TGTGCCAGCAGCGTAGTTGGAGTCAATGAGCAGTTCTTC

D: -
size: many
J: TRBJ2-2
V: TRBV12-5
CDR3: CASGLVGHGELFF
DNA: TGTGCTAGTGGTTTGGTGGGGCACGGGGAGCTGTTTTTT

D: TRBD2
size: many
J: TRBJ2-7
V: TRBV7-2
CDR3: CASTSRGGGLYEQYF
DNA: TGTGCCAGCACTAGTAGAGGCGGGGGGTTGTACGAGCAGTACTTC

D: -
size: many
J: TRBJ1-6
V: TRBV6-1
CDR3: CASSSDRTDYNSPLHF
DNA: TGTGCCAGCAGTAGCGACCGCACAGACTATAATTCACCCCTCCACTTT

D: TRBD2
size: -
J: TRBJ2-4
V: TRBV25-1
CDR3: CASGFAGEPNIQYF
DNA: TGTGCCAGCGGTTTTGCGGGAGAACCAAACATTCAGTACTTC

D: TRBD2
size: many
J: TRBJ2-2
V: TRBV29-1
CDR3: CSVERLAGVSGELFF
DNA: TGCAGCGTTGAGCGGCTAGCGGGAGTCTCCGGGGAGCTGTTTTTT

D: TRBD2
size: many
J: TRBJ2-3
V: TRBV3-1
CDR3: CASSLIGGVADTQYF
DNA: TGTGCCAGCAGCCTTATTGGGGGGGTAGCAGATACGCAGTATTTT

D: -
size: few
J: TRBJ2-1
V: TRBV6-5
CDR3: CASRGRLGPYNEQFF
DNA: TGTGCCAGCAGGGGTCGGCTAGGGCCCTACAATGAGCAGTTCTTC

D: -
size: few
J: TRBJ2-2
V: TRBV7-9
CDR3: CASRRDTNTGELFF
DNA: TGTGCCAGCCGACGGGATACGAACACCGGGGAGCTGTTTTTT

D: TRBD2
size: once
J: TRBJ2-7
V: TRBV11-2
CDR3: CASSFGRAGGVLISSYEQYF
DNA: TGTGCCAGCAGCTTTGGTCGGGCGGGAGGCGTCTTAATAAGCTCCTACGAGCAGTACTTC

D: TRBD2
size: many
J: TRBJ2-3
V: TRBV7-2
CDR3: CASSPQLAGGTDTQYF
DNA: TGTGCCAGCAGCCCGCAACTAGCGGGAGGGACAGATACGCAGTATTTT

D: TRBD2
size: many
J: TRBJ2-5
V: TRBV7-2
CDR3: CASSLRGGLAVQTQYF
DNA: TGTGCCAGCAGCTTACGAGGGGGACTAGCGGTACAGACCCAGTACTTC

D: -
size: many
J: TRBJ1-3
V: TRBV28
CDR3: CASRRDLGNTIYF
DNA: TGTGCCAGCAGACGGGACCTGGGGAACACCATATATTTT